Listed below are T cell receptor beta chains from one sample, sequenced in a study of blood T cell repertoires in COVID-19. Sequenced by immunoSEQ multiplex PCR; TCRdb stores in-frame clones only, minus some. The top ten hold 5.5% to 7% of the sample, which has 60,000 to 80,000 clones, approximately 88% seen once. Sequenced material: peripheral blood. All receptors come from a woman in her 70s with acute or convalescent COVID-19. CDR3s include the opening cysteine and the closing phenylalanine or tryptophan. Each record gives: clone size, V gene, D gene, J gene, CDR3 DNA, CDR3 protein. D genes are given only for firm matches. Not every row has a clone size; where given, it reads once, few, many or a size class.

.,TRBV7-8,TRBD1,TRBJ1-1,TGTGCCAGCAGCTTAGCCGACAGGGGGTTCACTGAAGCTTTCTTT,CASSLADRGFTEAFF
once,TRBV12-5,TRBD1,TRBJ2-2,TGTGCTAGTGCCCCGGGACAGGGGCTTACCGGGGAGCTGTTTTTT,CASAPGQGLTGELFF
.,TRBV5-1,TRBD2,TRBJ2-3,TGCGCCAGCAGCCTAGGGACTAGCGGGGGTACAGATACGCAGTATTTT,CASSLGTSGGTDTQYF
.,TRBV28,TRBD1,TRBJ1-4,TGTGCCAGCAGCTGGGGCAGGGGGGTCGAAAAACTGTTTTTT,CASSWGRGVEKLFF
.,TRBV19,TRBD1,TRBJ1-1,TGTGCCAGTAGTATAGGGGACAGGGGCCACACTGAAGCTTTCTTT,CASSIGDRGHTEAFF
.,TRBV28,.,TRBJ2-7,TGTGCCAGCAGACAAGGGGGGGGCTACGAGCAGTACTTC,CASRQGGGYEQYF
.,TRBV7-9,.,TRBJ1-2,TGTGCCAGCAGCTTAGTTGTCGCTAACTATGGCTACACCTTC,CASSLVVANYGYTF
few,TRBV27,.,TRBJ1-5,TGTGCCAGCAGCCAGAACAGGGTGCAGCCCCAGCATTTT,CASSQNRVQPQHF
.,TRBV12-5,TRBD1,TRBJ2-3,TGTGCTAGTGGAGGGGACAGGAAGGTGGGAGATACGCAGTATTTT,CASGGDRKVGDTQYF
.,TRBV4-2,TRBD1,TRBJ2-6,TGTGCCAGCAGCCAAGTAGGGGGACAGGAGACCTCTGGGGCCAACGTCCTGACTTTC,CASSQVGGQETSGANVLTF
.,TRBV4-1,.,TRBJ2-5,TGCGCCAGCAGCCAAGGGGCGGCAGGGGGGGAGACCCAGTACTTC,CASSQGAAGGETQYF
once,TRBV27,TRBD2,TRBJ2-3,TGTGCCAGCAGCCCCGGGACTAGCGGGAGTGGAGATACGCAGTATTTT,CASSPGTSGSGDTQYF
.,TRBV7-3,.,TRBJ1-1,TGTGCCAGCAGCTTAACGGGGGGGAACACTGAAGCTTTCTTT,CASSLTGGNTEAFF
.,TRBV28,.,TRBJ1-5,TGTGCCAGCAGTCTCCCCGGGGGAGGCAATCAGCCCCAGCATTTT,CASSLPGGGNQPQHF
.,TRBV7-9,.,TRBJ1-3,TGTGCCAGCAGCTTCGGGGAGGGTGGAAACACCATATATTTT,CASSFGEGGNTIYF
.,TRBV27,.,TRBJ2-5,TGTGCCAGCAGTTCCGCAGGGGGGTACCAAGAGACCCAGTACTTC,CASSSAGGYQETQYF
once,TRBV28,TRBD2,TRBJ2-3,TGTGCCAGCAGCTTACCTGGCGGGAGGAAAGATACGCAGTATTTT,CASSLPGGRKDTQYF
.,TRBV5-1,.,TRBJ1-2,TGCGCCAGCAGCTTTAACCCAGGGGTTGGCTACACCTTC,CASSFNPGVGYTF
.,TRBV28,TRBD1,TRBJ1-2,TGTGCCAGCAGGGCCGGGACAGAGGGGGACTATGGCTACACCTTC,CASRAGTEGDYGYTF
.,TRBV14,.,TRBJ1-2,TGTGCCAGCACACCGGCCAGGGAAGCAAGCTACACCTTC,CASTPAREASYTF
.,TRBV5-5,.,TRBJ2-3,TGTGCCAGCAGCTCCATGGGCGGGGCCCCCACAGATACGCAGTATTTT,CASSSMGGAPTDTQYF
.,TRBV28,TRBD1,TRBJ1-2,TGTGCCAGCTGTCGACAGGGCTATGGCTACACCTTC,CASCRQGYGYTF
.,TRBV28,.,TRBJ1-1,TGTGCCAGCAGTTTAAGCATTACCGGTGAAGCTTTCTTT,CASSLSITGEAFF
.,TRBV24-1,TRBD1,TRBJ1-2,TGTGCCACCAGTCGGGGACAGGGGATTGTTAATGGCTACACCTTC,CATSRGQGIVNGYTF
.,TRBV7-2,TRBD2,TRBJ2-7,TGTGCCAGCAGCTCTGGACTAGCGGGAGCCTACGAGCAGTACTTC,CASSSGLAGAYEQYF
.,TRBV9,TRBD2,TRBJ2-2,TGTGCCAGCAGCGTCGAAGCGGGGGGGCCCACCGGGGAGCTGTTTTTT,CASSVEAGGPTGELFF
.,TRBV7-9,.,TRBJ2-3,TGTGCCAGCAGCGCTCCGGCGGGTCTCATCGGTGCAGATACGCAGTATTTT,CASSAPAGLIGADTQYF
.,TRBV4-1,.,TRBJ1-5,TGCGCCAGCAGCCAAGATGGTACAAGCAATCAGCCCCAGCATTTT,CASSQDGTSNQPQHF
.,TRBV18,.,TRBJ2-7,TGTGCCAGCTCGCTCGGGTCTAGCGAGTTCAACGAGCAGTACTTC,CASSLGSSEFNEQYF
.,TRBV6-5,.,TRBJ2-2,TGTGCCAGCAGCTGGAGGTCCGGGGAGCTGTTTTTT,CASSWRSGELFF
.,TRBV2,.,TRBJ2-5,TGTGCCAGCAGTGAATATCAGACTGCTCAAGAGACCCAGTACTTC,CASSEYQTAQETQYF
.,TRBV18,.,TRBJ1-1,TGTGCCAGCTCTCCGGTTGGGGCGAACACTGAAGCTTTCTTT,CASSPVGANTEAFF
.,TRBV11-2,.,TRBJ2-4,TGTGCCAGCAGCCACCACCGGGACAACAAAAACATTCAGTACTTC,CASSHHRDNKNIQYF
.,TRBV11-2,.,TRBJ1-2,TGTGCCAGCACCCCAGACGGCGGGAACTATGGCTACACCTTC,CASTPDGGNYGYTF
once,TRBV3-1/TRBV3-2,.,TRBJ1-2,TGTGCCAGCAGCCAAGATCAGGGCCTGGGTGGCTACACCTTC,CASSQDQGLGGYTF
.,TRBV5-4,.,TRBJ2-3,TGTGCCAGCAGCCGCTCTCGGGGACTGGCACCTAGCACAGATACGCAGTATTTT,CASSRSRGLAPSTDTQYF
.,TRBV6-6,.,TRBJ2-7,TGTGCCAGCAGTTACGGGTCACCCCCGGGCGAGCAGTACTTC,CASSYGSPPGEQYF
.,TRBV7-3,TRBD2,TRBJ2-1,TGTGCCAGCAGCTTAAGAACTAGCGGAAACAATGAGCAGTTCTTC,CASSLRTSGNNEQFF
few,TRBV5-1,.,TRBJ2-7,TGCGCCAGCAGCTGGGAGCCCATTTACGAGCAGTACTTC,CASSWEPIYEQYF